This T cell receptor beta chain was observed in a study of CD8+ T cells in alopecia areata. General study points: Alphabeta T cells residing in normal skin are also sequenced in scalp samples.

Reverse transcription of extracted RNA yielded cDNA, which provided the sequencing template. Produced via immunoSEQ multiplex PCR; TCRdb's table is partial and in-frame only. In total the sample includes about 300,000 clones, none of them seen once. This clone was seen only a few times. The antigen is undetermined. Gene and germline names: mouse. The CDR3 end is not reached by the read, which stops 4 residues before it; the germline J gene fills it in. The sample carries other DNA sequences with the same CDR3. In germline, CDR1 is NSHNY, CDR2 SYGAGN. The CDR3 spans 14 residues. V lost 1 base to trimming and J lost 3 bases; unmatched junction nucleotides: 2. Researchers sorted pooled cutaneous lymph node cells on the basis of CD4, CD8alpha, NKG2D, NKG2ACE and other markers.

The receptor was derived from a C3H/HeJ mouse with alopecia areata. For this mouse line, the MHC haplotype is H2-k. The chain uses TRBV13-1 and TRBJ2-5; 7 nucleotides line up with TRBD1. The specimen was CD4+ T cells sorted from a lymph node. The CDR3 region is CASSDPGQQDTQYF. Partial CDR3 DNA: TGTGCCAGCAGTGATCCGGGACAGCAAGAC.